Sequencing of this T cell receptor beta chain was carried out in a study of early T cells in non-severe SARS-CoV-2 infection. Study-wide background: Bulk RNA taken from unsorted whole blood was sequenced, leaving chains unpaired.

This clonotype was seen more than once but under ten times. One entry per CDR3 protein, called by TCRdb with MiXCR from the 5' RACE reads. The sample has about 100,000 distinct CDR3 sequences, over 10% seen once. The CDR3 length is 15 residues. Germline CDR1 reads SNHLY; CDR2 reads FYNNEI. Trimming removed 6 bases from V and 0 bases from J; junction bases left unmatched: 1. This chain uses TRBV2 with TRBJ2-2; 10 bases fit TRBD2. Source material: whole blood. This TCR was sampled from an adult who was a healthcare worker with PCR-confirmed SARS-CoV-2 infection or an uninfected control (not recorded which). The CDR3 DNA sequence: TGTGCCAGCAGACTAGCGGGGTCGAACACCGGGGAGCTGTTTTTT. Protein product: CASRLAGSNTGELFF.